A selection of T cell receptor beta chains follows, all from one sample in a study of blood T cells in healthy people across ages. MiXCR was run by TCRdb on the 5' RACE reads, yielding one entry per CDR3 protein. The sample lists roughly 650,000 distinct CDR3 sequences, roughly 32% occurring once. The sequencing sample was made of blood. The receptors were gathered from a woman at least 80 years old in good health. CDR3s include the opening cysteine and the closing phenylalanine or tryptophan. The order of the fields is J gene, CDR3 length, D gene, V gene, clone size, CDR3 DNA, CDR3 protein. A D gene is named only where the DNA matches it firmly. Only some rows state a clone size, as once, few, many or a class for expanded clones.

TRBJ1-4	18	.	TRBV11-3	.	TGTGCCAGCAGCCCGAGAGGCCACTGCCGGGCAACTAATGAAAAACTGTTTTTT	CASSPRGHCRATNEKLFF
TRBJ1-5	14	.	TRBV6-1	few	TGTGCCAACAGTGAAGCGTACCAGAACAGGGCCCAGCATTTT	CANSEAYQNRAQHF
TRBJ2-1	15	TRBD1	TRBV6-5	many	TGTGCCAGCAGTTCCCGGGGACAGGGGTACAATGAGCAGTTCTTC	CASSSRGQGYNEQFF
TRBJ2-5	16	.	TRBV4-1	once	TGCGCCAGCAGCCAAGAGGGAGGAGGCCCCCAAGAGACCCAGTACTTC	CASSQEGGGPQETQYF
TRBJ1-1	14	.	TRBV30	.	TGTGCCTGGAGCATCGGGGGGCTGAACACTGAAGCTTTCTTT	CAWSIGGLNTEAFF
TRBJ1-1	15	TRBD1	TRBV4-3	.	TGCGCCAGCAGCCAAACGACAGGGCGGAACACTGAAGCTTTCTTT	CASSQTTGRNTEAFF
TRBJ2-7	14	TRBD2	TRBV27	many	TGTGCCAGCAGTCCAATGGGGGGGACCTACGAGCAGTACTTC	CASSPMGGTYEQYF
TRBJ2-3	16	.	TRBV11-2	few	TGTGCCAGCACCAAAACGCCGAATCCTAGCACAGATACGCAGTATTTT	CASTKTPNPSTDTQYF
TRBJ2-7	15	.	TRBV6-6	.	TGTGCCAGCAGTTACTCGTCGGCTTTCCCCTACGAGCAGTACTTC	CASSYSSAFPYEQYF
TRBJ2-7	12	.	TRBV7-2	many	TGTGCCAGCAGCCCATGGGAGAACGAGCAGTACTTC	CASSPWENEQYF
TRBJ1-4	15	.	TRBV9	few	TGTGCCAGCAGCGTAGGAGGCGGTGGCTATGAAAAACTGTTTTTT	CASSVGGGGYEKLFF
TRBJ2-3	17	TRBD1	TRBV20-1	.	TGCAGTGCTCGATCATGGGGTCAGGACAGGAGAACAGATACGCAGTATTTT	CSARSWGQDRRTDTQYF
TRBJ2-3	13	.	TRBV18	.	TGTGCCAGCTCACCTACTTCAACAGATCCGCAGTATTTT	CASSPTSTDPQYF
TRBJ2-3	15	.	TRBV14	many	TGTGCCAGCAGCCAAGCGGGGACGGGCACAGATACGCAGTATTTT	CASSQAGTGTDTQYF
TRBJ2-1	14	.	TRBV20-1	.	TGCAGTGCTAGAGGCCAGGCGGGCGACAATGAGCAGTTCTTC	CSARGQAGDNEQFF
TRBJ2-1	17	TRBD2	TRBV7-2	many	TGTGCCAGCAGCTTAATAAGCGGGGGGCCATCGTTGGAGGAGCAGTTCTTC	CASSLISGGPSLEEQFF
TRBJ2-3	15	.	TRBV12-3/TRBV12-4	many	TGTGCCAGCAGTTTAAGGGGCACCGCCACAGATACGCAGTATTTT	CASSLRGTATDTQYF
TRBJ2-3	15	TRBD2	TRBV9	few	TGTGCCAGCACCCTAGCGGGGGGGCCCACAGATACGCAGTATTTT	CASTLAGGPTDTQYF
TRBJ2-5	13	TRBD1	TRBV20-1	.	TGCAGTGCCACCGGACAGGGTGTTCTTTCGCAGTACTTC	CSATGQGVLSQYF
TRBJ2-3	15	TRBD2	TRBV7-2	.	TGTGCCAGCAGCTCTACCGGACTAGTTGGAGATATGCAGTATTTT	CASSSTGLVGDMQYF
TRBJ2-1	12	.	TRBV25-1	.	TGTGCCAATACCACACTAGGAGATGAGCAGTTCTTC	CANTTLGDEQFF
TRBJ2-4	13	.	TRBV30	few	TGTGCCTGGAGTGTACGTAGGGGGAACATTCAGTACTTC	CAWSVRRGNIQYF
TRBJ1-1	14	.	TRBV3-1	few	TGTGCCAGCAGGTTCGGGACACTGAACACTGAAGCTTTCTTT	CASRFGTLNTEAFF
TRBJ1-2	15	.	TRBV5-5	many	TGTGCCAGCAGCCACGACGCGGGCAGTAACTATGGCTACACCTTC	CASSHDAGSNYGYTF
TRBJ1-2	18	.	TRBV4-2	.	TGTGCCAGCAGCCACAGACTGACAGGCCGTGGGGGCAACTATGGCTACACCTTC	CASSHRLTGRGGNYGYTF
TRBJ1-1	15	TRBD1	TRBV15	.	TGTGCCACCAGCAGTGGACAGGGCTGGAACACTGAAGCTTTCTTT	CATSSGQGWNTEAFF
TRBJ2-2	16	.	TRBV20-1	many	TGCAGTGCTGTCCGTGGGCAGGGCCGAAACACCGGGGAGCTGTTTTTT	CSAVRGQGRNTGELFF
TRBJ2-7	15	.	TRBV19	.	TGTGCCGGTAGTATAGACCACGGGACGGACTACGAGCAGTACTTC	CAGSIDHGTDYEQYF
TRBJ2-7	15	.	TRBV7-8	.	TGTGCCAGCAGCTTAGAGGAGTCGAGGGCCAACGAGCAGTACTTC	CASSLEESRANEQYF
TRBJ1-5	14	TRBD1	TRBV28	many	TGTGCCAGCACCCTAACAGGGGAAAAACAGCCCCAGCATTTT	CASTLTGEKQPQHF
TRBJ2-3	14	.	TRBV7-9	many	TGTGCCAGCAGCTCCCACCCGGACACAGATACGCAGTATTTT	CASSSHPDTDTQYF
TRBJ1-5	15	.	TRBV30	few	TGTGCCTGGACACAGGGACGTGGGGACAATCAGCCCCAGCATTTT	CAWTQGRGDNQPQHF
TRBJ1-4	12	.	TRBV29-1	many	TGCAGCGTTGACGAATCAGGAGAAAAACTGTTTTTT	CSVDESGEKLFF
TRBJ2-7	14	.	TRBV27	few	TGTGCCAGCAGTTTCGGGGGCGGGTGGGACGAGCAGTACTTC	CASSFGGGWDEQYF
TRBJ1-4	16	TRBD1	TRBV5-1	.	TGCGCCAGCAGCACGACCCCCGGGACAGGGGATGAAAAACTGTTTTTT	CASSTTPGTGDEKLFF
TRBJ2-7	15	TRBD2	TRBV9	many	TGTGCCAGCAGCTTGCTAGCGGGGGTCTCCTACGAGCAGTACTTC	CASSLLAGVSYEQYF
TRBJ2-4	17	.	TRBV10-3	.	TGTGCCATCAGTGAGTCAGAAGGAGACCCGCTTCGGAACATTCAGTACTTC	CAISESEGDPLRNIQYF
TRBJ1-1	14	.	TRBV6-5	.	TGTGCCAGCAGTTATAGATCAGGGGTAGCTGAAGCTTTCTTT	CASSYRSGVAEAFF
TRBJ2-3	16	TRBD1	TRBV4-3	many	TGCGCCAGCAGCCAAGCCGGCAGGGGGCCGACAGATACGCAGTATTTT	CASSQAGRGPTDTQYF
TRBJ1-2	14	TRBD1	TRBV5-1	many	TGCGCCAGCAGCCTAGTGCGGGACAGATCCGGCTACACCTTC	CASSLVRDRSGYTF
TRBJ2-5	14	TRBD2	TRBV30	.	TGTGCCTGGTCGACCGGGGGGGCCGGAGAGACCCAGTACTTC	CAWSTGGAGETQYF
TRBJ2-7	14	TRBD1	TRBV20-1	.	TGCAGTGCTAGAACCCGGACAGGGACGGACGAGCAGTACTTC	CSARTRTGTDEQYF
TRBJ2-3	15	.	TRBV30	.	TGTGCCTGGGGTCCAGGAGGGTCTAGCACAGATACGCAGTATTTT	CAWGPGGSSTDTQYF
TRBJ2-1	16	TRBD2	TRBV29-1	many	TGCAGCGTTCCCCTGACTAGCGGGGGGCTATACAATGAGCAGTTCTTC	CSVPLTSGGLYNEQFF
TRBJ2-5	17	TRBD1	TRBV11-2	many	TGTGCCAGCAGCCTCATTAGGGGAAAGGGGGCCCAAGAGACCCAGTACTTC	CASSLIRGKGAQETQYF
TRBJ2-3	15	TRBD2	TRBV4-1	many	TGCGCCAGCAGCCAACGGACTAGCTACCTGAATACGCAGTATTTT	CASSQRTSYLNTQYF
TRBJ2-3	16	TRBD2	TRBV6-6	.	TGTGCCAGCAGCCCCCGTCCAGGACTAGCAAGAGATACGCAGTATTTT	CASSPRPGLARDTQYF